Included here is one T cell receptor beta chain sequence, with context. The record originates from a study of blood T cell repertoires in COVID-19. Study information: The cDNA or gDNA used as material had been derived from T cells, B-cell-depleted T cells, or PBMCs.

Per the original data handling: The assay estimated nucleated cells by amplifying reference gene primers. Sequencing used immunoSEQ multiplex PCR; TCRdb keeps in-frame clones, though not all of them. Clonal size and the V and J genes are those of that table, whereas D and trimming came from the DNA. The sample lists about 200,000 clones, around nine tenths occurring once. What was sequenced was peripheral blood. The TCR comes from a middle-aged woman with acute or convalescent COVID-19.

The CDR3 sequence: CASSLTADSLSNYGYTF. DNA for the CDR3: TGCGCCAGCAGCTTAACAGCGGACAGTCTTTCTAACTATGGCTACACCTTC. The J gene is TRBJ1-2, the V gene TRBV4-1; TRBD1 is a possible D gene (6 bases). Trimming took off 5 bases at V and 0 bases at J, with 19 bases between the two ends. Germline CDR1 and CDR2: MGHRA and YSYEKL. The CDR3 covers 17 residues.